The 26 T cell receptor beta chains below were found in one sample sequenced in a study of shared clonotypes between healthy human individuals. Libraries were prepared by immunoSEQ multiplex PCR; TCRdb keeps only in-frame clonotypes and omits some of them. The table includes about 2.4 million clones, 85% to 95% detected once. The sequenced material came from naive CD4+ T cells sorted from blood. Subset in this sample: CD45RA+ positively selected. All receptors come from a young man in good health.

Turning to this clone: Other DNA sequences in this specimen translate into the identical CDR3. The J gene is TRBJ1-6, the V gene TRBV7-9; TRBD1 aligns across 7 bases. J gave up 7 bases and V 5 bases, and 5 bases lay outside the gene matches. The germline V gene has CDR1 SEHNR and CDR2 FQNEAQ (reference sequence). CDR3 size: 14 residues. The CDR3 nucleotides are TGTGCCAGCAGCCGACAGGGCGGCAATTCACCCCTCCACTTT. It is translated as CASSRQGGNSPLHF.

The rearrangement uses TRBV11-3 and TRBJ2-6; D gene unclear. Germline values: CDR1 SGHNT, CDR2 YENEEA. Trimming cost V 1 base and J 3 bases, with 10 bases left between them. The CDR3 is 16 amino acids. The CDR3 nucleotides are TGTGCCAGCAGCTTAGGGCTCTCGGTTGGGGCCAACGTCCTGACTTTC. Residues: CASSLGLSVGANVLTF.

V and J are TRBV6-6 and TRBJ1-2; D may be TRBD1 (6 bases). Between the trimmed V and J ends, which lost 4 bases and 9 bases, there was a span of 18 bases. The CDR3 extends over 14 amino acids. CDR1 MNHNY and CDR2 SVGAGI come from the germline V gene (reference sequence). The CDR3 nucleotides read TGTGCCAGCAGTTGGACCAACAGGGAGGGTAGCTACACCTTC. This translates into CASSWTNREGSYTF.

The rearrangement joins TRBV19 to TRBJ1-5; the match to TRBD1 covers 8 bases. The junction had 6 bases not matched to a gene; V was cut back by 4 bases and J by 4 bases. The CDR3 is 15 residues long. Looked up from germline, CDR1 is LNHDA and CDR2 is SQIVND (reference sequence). CDR3 amino acids: CASSKDRAINQPQHF. The CDR3, as DNA: TGTGCCAGTAGTAAGGACAGGGCAATAAATCAGCCCCAGCATTTT.

The rearrangement uses TRBV5-1 and TRBJ2-2; maybe TRBD2 (6 bases). V lost 2 bases and J 1 base, leaving 12 bases between the germline ends. In germline, CDR1 is SGHRS, CDR2 YFSETQ. The CDR3 has 16 amino acids. The CDR3 DNA follows: TGCGCCAGCAGCTTCCACGGAGGGTTGAACACCGGGGAGCTGTTTTTT. Residues: CASSFHGGLNTGELFF.

The chain has TRBV7-2 and TRBJ1-5; 8 bases are a match to TRBD1. Germline trimming cut 5 bases from V and 0 bases from J; bases unmatched to any gene: 15. The germline V gene encodes CDR1 SGHTA and CDR2 FQGNSA. The CDR3 spans 19 residues. The CDR3 sequence is CASSLFPDREPYSNQPQHF. The CDR3 bases are TGTGCCAGCAGCCTATTCCCGGACAGGGAGCCTTATAGCAATCAGCCCCAGCATTTT.

V and J are TRBV10-3 and TRBJ2-5, with 10 bases that match TRBD2. The length of the CDR3 is 14 residues. V lost 6 bases to trimming and J lost 4 bases; unmatched junction nucleotides: 5. The germline V gene has CDR1 ENHRY and CDR2 SYGVKD. In nucleotides, the CDR3 is TGTGCCATCAGGGAAAGCGGGGGGGGAGAGACCCAGTACTTC. It codes for CAIRESGGGETQYF.

This sequence joins TRBV5-1 and TRBJ2-5; 11 nucleotides agree with TRBD2. The V and J ends lost 5 bases and 4 bases, in that order; junction bases with no gene match: 4. Germline assignment: CDR1 SGHRS and CDR2 YFSETQ. This CDR3 has 14 amino acids. This CDR3 is CASRLAGGRETQYF. The DNA for the CDR3 is TGCGCCAGCAGATTAGCGGGAGGGAGAGAGACCCAGTACTTC.

This chain connects TRBV18 to TRBJ2-7; D remains ambiguous. Germline assignment: CDR1 KGHSH and CDR2 LQKENI. The CDR3 has 14 amino acids. Trimming removed 2 bases from V and 4 bases from J, with 12 bases in between. Written as DNA, the CDR3 is TGTGCCAGCTCACCAGTATCACCCGGATACGAGCAGTACTTC. It is translated as CASSPVSPGYEQYF. Variable domain in full (rest from reference TRBV18 and TRBJ2-7): NAGVMQNPRHLVRRRGQEARLRCSPMKGHSHVYWYRQLPEEGLKFMVYLQKENIIDESGMPKERFSAEFPKEGPSILRIQQVVRGDSAAYFCASSPVSPGYEQYFGPGTRLTVT.

This clone was counted a few times. This chain uses TRBV30 with TRBJ1-5; no firm D call. The CDR3 contains 14 residues. V was pared by 0 bases and J by 5 bases, with 11 bases between. Germline CDR1 GTSNPN, CDR2 SVGIG (reference sequence). CDR3 residues: CAWSVPWTDQPQHF. The CDR3 bases are TGTGCCTGGAGTGTACCATGGACCGATCAGCCCCAGCATTTT.

The gene calls are TRBV19 and TRBJ2-3; tentatively, D is TRBD1 (5 bases). Looked up from germline, CDR1 is LNHDA and CDR2 is SQIVND (reference sequence). This CDR3 has 13 residues. V was shortened by 9 bases and J by 3 bases, with 13 bases between the two germline ends. Written as DNA, the CDR3 is TGTGCCAGCGGCCCAGGGTGGACAGATACGCAGTATTTT. Translating it yields CASGPGWTDTQYF.

Only a few counts were recorded for this clone. The rearrangement uses TRBV6-5 and TRBJ2-1; the match to TRBD1 covers 7 bases. The junction had 10 bases not matched to a gene; V was cut back by 5 bases and J by 15 bases. The CDR3 runs to 12 residues. Germline V gene lookup returns CDR1 MNHEY and CDR2 SVGAGI. DNA for the CDR3: TGTGCCAGCAGTAGACAGGGATTTGGTTGGTTCTTC. Amino acids: CASSRQGFGWFF.

The chain links TRBV18 to TRBJ2-1, with a weak D call TRBD2 (5 bases). This CDR3 is built from 13 residues. V lost 6 bases and J 1 base, leaving 7 bases between the germline ends. Germline V CDR1 and CDR2: KGHSH, LQKENI. The CDR3 coding sequence is TGTGCCAGCTCCGGGGATTCCTACAATGAGCAGTTCTTC. Its translation: CASSGDSYNEQFF.

This sequence joins TRBV15 and TRBJ2-7, with D tentatively TRBD1 (5 bases). V lost 1 base and J 4 bases, leaving 8 bases between the germline ends. Germline V gene sequence: CDR1 LNHNV, CDR2 YYDKDF (reference sequence). The CDR3 has 13 residues. The CDR3 DNA reads TGTGCCACCAGCAGAGCCAGGGTATACGAGCAGTACTTC. The encoded protein is CATSRARVYEQYF.

The chain has TRBV7-2 and TRBJ1-5, with D possibly TRBD1 on 5 matching bases. Trimming removed 5 bases from V and 3 bases from J, with 11 bases in between. The CDR3 is 14 residues long. From germline, CDR1 is SGHTA and CDR2 FQGNSA. The CDR3 loop is CASSQGLNNQPQHF. The CDR3, as DNA: TGTGCCAGCAGCCAGGGACTGAACAATCAGCCCCAGCATTTT.

Of note for this clone: Different DNA sequences within this sample yield the same CDR3. The J gene is TRBJ2-5, the V gene TRBV5-6; 9 nucleotides agree with TRBD1. The CDR3 extends over 14 amino acids. Unmatched junction bases numbered 4, after V lost 3 bases and J lost 4 bases. Germline CDR1 is SGHDT and CDR2 is YYEEEE. CDR3 DNA sequence: TGTGCCAGCAGCTCGAAGACAGGGGGAGAGACCCAGTACTTC. This translates into CASSSKTGGETQYF.

Turning to this clone: The same CDR3 can be traced to other DNA sequences in this sample. The J gene is TRBJ2-3, the V gene TRBV19, with TRBD2 as a possible D gene (6 bases). Trimming took off 6 bases at V and 1 base at J, with 11 bases between the two ends. This CDR3 comprises 14 residues. Germline V gene lookup returns CDR1 LNHDA and CDR2 SQIVND (reference sequence). The CDR3 spells CASSPGGGTDTQYF. The CDR3 DNA is TGTGCCAGTAGCCCAGGCGGGGGCACAGATACGCAGTATTTT.

The V gene is TRBV2, the J gene TRBJ2-1, with 11 bases matching TRBD2. The germline CDR1 and CDR2 sequences are SNHLY and FYNNEI. The trim removed 6 bases at V and 0 bases at J, leaving 13 bases unmatched. The CDR3 is made up of 19 amino acids. In DNA, the CDR3 is TGTGCCAGCAGAACTTCCGGGACTAGCGGCTTTAGCTCCTACAATGAGCAGTTCTTC. This encodes CASRTSGTSGFSSYNEQFF.

For this clone: At one boundary the junction diverges from the germline segment, which might be a read error. The V call is TRBV12-5, the J call TRBJ2-3; 10 nucleotides agree with TRBD2. Germline loops: CDR1 LGHNT, CDR2 FRNRAP. This CDR3 contains 14 residues. CDR3 DNA sequence: TGTGCTAGTGCTTTGGTGACTAGCGGGGATACGCAGTATTTT. Its protein is CASALVTSGDTQYF. Combining the CDR3 with reference TRBV12-5 and TRBJ2-3 gives the whole variable domain DARVTQTPRHKVTEMGQEVTMRCQPILGHNTVFWYRQTMMQGLELLAYFRNRAPLDDSGMPKDRFSAEMPDATLATLKIQPSEPRDSAVYFCASALVTSGDTQYFGPGTRLTVL.

The V call is TRBV19, the J call TRBJ1-1; D possibly corresponds to TRBD1 (5 bases). The CDR3 length is 16 residues. The V end was cut by 3 bases, the J end by 1 base, with 15 bases between. CDR1 and CDR2 (germline): LNHDA, SQIVND (reference sequence). The CDR3 here is CASSIQQVSSNTEAFF. The CDR3 nucleotides read TGTGCCAGTAGTATTCAACAGGTCAGTTCGAACACTGAAGCTTTCTTT.

This clone was observed a single time. The rearrangement links TRBV18 to TRBJ2-5; the D call may be TRBD1 or TRBD2 (5 bases each). The end of the DNA fits TRBJ2-7 better, so the J call may be wrong. The V gene's germline CDR1 is KGHSH and CDR2 LQKENI. CDR3 length: 14 amino acids. CDR3 in DNA: TGTGCCAGCTCACAACGGGACGGTCCCTACGAGCAGTACTTC. This translates into CASSQRDGPYEQYF.

With respect to this clone: Other DNA sequences in the same sample also yield this CDR3. The chain combines TRBV7-9 with TRBJ1-1; D may be TRBD1 (5 bases). Trimming cost V 2 bases and J 1 base, with 5 bases left between them. This CDR3 contains 13 residues. Germline loops: CDR1 SEHNR, CDR2 FQNEAQ (reference sequence). The chain's CDR3 is CASSLRGNTEAFF. DNA for the CDR3: TGTGCCAGCAGCTTAAGGGGGAACACTGAAGCTTTCTTT.

The gene calls are TRBV27 and TRBJ2-2; 16 bases fit TRBD2. The CDR3 length is 18 residues. Germline CDR1 MNHEY, CDR2 SMNVEV (reference sequence). V lost 6 bases to trimming and J lost 7 bases; unmatched junction nucleotides: 11. CDR3 residues: CASRPKGLAGGPVGELFF. DNA of the CDR3: TGTGCCAGCAGACCAAAGGGACTAGCGGGGGGGCCCGTCGGGGAGCTGTTTTTT.

With regard to this clone: Other DNA sequences of this sample code for an identical CDR3. The chain is built from TRBV18 and TRBJ2-5, with TRBD1 identical over 9 bases. Germline CDR1 and CDR2: KGHSH and LQKENI. The CDR3 runs to 15 residues. Trimming took 3 bases from V and 1 from J; bases not matched to a gene: 3. CDR3 in amino acids: CASSPGTGTQETQYF. In DNA form, the CDR3 reads TGTGCCAGCTCACCCGGGACAGGGACCCAAGAGACCCAGTACTTC. The variable domain in full, completed from reference TRBV18 and TRBJ2-5, reads NAGVMQNPRHLVRRRGQEARLRCSPMKGHSHVYWYRQLPEEGLKFMVYLQKENIIDESGMPKERFSAEFPKEGPSILRIQQVVRGDSAAYFCASSPGTGTQETQYFGPGTRLLVL.

This chain connects TRBV11-2 to TRBJ1-6, with no clear D. The CDR3 loop spans 16 amino acids. Trimming shortened V by 2 bases and J by 10 bases, and 18 bases separated the two germline ends. Germline V gene lookup returns CDR1 SGHAT and CDR2 FQNNGV. CDR3 coding DNA: TGTGCCAGCAGCTTATATACGTCCCCAGTACAGTCACCCCTCCACTTT. It specifies CASSLYTSPVQSPLHF. The full variable domain, rest sourced from reference TRBV11-2 and TRBJ1-6, is EAGVAQSPRYKIIEKRQSVAFWCNPISGHATLYWYQQILGQGPKLLIQFQNNGVVDDSQLPKDRFSAERLKGVDSTLKIQPAKLEDSAVYLCASSLYTSPVQSPLHFGNGTRLTVT.

The chain combines TRBV29-1 with TRBJ1-3; D is ambiguous. The length of the CDR3 is 13 residues. Trimming left V 4 bases short and J 4 bases short, with 11 bases between. Germline lookup yields CDR1 SQVTM and CDR2 ANQGSEA. The CDR3 is CSVAHKDGNTIYF. The DNA of the CDR3 is TGCAGCGTTGCCCACAAGGACGGAAACACCATATATTTT.